Described below is a single TCR beta chain sequence and its context. Original data processing: Researchers report that nucleated cell counts were estimated from reference gene primer amplification. Repertoires were generated with immunoSEQ multiplex PCR, while TCRdb's copy carries only in-frame clones and drops some. The V and J calls and the clone size are those of that table, but D and trimming were determined from the DNA. This sample has about 160,000 clones, with 85% to 90% found just once. This specimen comes from a study of blood T cell repertoires in COVID-19. As for the study in general: COVID-19 samples, acute and convalescent, were from the United States, Italy and Spain.

The CDR3 is 15 residues long. The V gene end was trimmed by 4 bases and the J gene end by 6 bases; junction bases not matched to a gene: 2. In germline, CDR1 is MRHNA, CDR2 SNTAGT. The V call is TRBV6-4, the J call TRBJ2-3; 15 nucleotides agree with TRBD2. Specimen: PBMCs or T cells enriched from blood (not recorded which). This clonotype originated in a woman aged 50 to 60 who had recovered from COVID-19. The CDR3 region is CASSGTSGGADTQYF. The DNA of the CDR3 is TGTGCCAGCAGTGGGACTAGCGGGGGGGCCGATACGCAGTATTTT.